The sequence of this TCR beta chain was determined in a study of T cells after yellow fever vaccination. This clonotype was recorded at least ten times. The antigen remains unidentified. CDR3 length: 15 amino acids. CDR1 and CDR2 (germline): SGHTA, FQGNSA. V lost 6 bases and J lost 4; bases outside the gene matches: 10. TCRdb re-called the 5' RACE reads with MiXCR, one entry per CDR3 protein. Found here are 500,000 to 650,000 distinct CDR3 sequences, 9% to 15% of them singletons; the top ten hold about 15%. Study-wide results and limits: CD4 and CD8 compartments shared a small share of clonotypes. Abundant clonotypes from the bulk population could have been carried over as contaminants into FACS-sorted repertoires. A weaker but faster secondary response was observed, peaking on day 5 versus 15.

The TCR was taken from a man aged 25 to 45 who received the YFV17D yellow fever vaccine. The V and J genes are TRBV7-2 and TRBJ2-3, with TRBD1 matching over 7 bases. Sequenced here: PBMCs, sampled on the day of the yellow fever booster vaccination. CDR3 residues: CASRPTGVASDTQYF. In DNA form, the CDR3 reads TGTGCCAGCAGACCCACAGGGGTGGCCTCAGATACGCAGTATTTT.